This T cell receptor beta chain came from a study of T cells in Graves' hyperthyroidism and ophthalmopathy. Of note for this clonotype: A much larger clone lies a single base off, so this may be a read error.

What was amplified from RNA transcripts were TCR beta CDR3 regions. First-round RT-PCR of the TCR CDR3 relied on the HTBI primer set. Each CDR3 protein gets one entry after TCRdb re-called the multiplex PCR reads with MiXCR. The sample has over 450,000 distinct CDR3 sequences; 15% to 20% are singletons. This CDR3 region has 13 residues. Germline assignment: CDR1 SEHNR and CDR2 FQNEAQ (reference sequence). V dropped 7 bases and J dropped 5 bases, with 13 bases sitting between them. This TCR was recovered from a woman younger than 30 with Graves' ophthalmopathy. This chain uses TRBV7-9 with TRBJ2-3, with unresolved D. The material sequenced was blood. CDR3 DNA: TGTGCCAGCATTCCTTTATTGGTAGATACGCAGTATTTT. Translated: CASIPLLVDTQYF.